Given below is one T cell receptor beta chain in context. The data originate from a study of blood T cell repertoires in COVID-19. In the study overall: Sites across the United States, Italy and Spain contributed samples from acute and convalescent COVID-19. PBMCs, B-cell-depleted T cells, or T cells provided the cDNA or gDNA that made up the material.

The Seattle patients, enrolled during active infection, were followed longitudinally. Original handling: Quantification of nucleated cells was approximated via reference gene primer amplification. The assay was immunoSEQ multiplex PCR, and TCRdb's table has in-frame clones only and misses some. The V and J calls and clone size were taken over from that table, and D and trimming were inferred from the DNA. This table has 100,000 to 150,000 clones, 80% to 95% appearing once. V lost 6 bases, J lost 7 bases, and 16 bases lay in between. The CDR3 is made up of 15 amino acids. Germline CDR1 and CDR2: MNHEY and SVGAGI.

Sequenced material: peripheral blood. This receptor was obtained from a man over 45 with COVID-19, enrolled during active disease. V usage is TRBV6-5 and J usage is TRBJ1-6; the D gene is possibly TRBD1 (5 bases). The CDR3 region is CASRNEAGFNSPLHF. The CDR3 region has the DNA TGTGCCAGCAGAAACGAGGCAGGGTTCAATTCACCCCTCCACTTT.